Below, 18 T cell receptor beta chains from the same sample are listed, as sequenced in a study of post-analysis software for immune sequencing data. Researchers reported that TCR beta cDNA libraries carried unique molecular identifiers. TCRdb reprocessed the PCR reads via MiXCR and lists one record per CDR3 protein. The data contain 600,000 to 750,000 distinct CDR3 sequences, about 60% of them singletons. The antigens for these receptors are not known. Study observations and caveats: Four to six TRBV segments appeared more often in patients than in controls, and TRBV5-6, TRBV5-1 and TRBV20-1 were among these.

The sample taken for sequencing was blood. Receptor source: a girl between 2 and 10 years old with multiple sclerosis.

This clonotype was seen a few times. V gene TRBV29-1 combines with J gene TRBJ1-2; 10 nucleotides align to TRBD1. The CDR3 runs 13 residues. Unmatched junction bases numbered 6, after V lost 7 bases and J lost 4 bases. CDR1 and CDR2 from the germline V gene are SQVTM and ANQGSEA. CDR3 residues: CSARTGGIYGYTF. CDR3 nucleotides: TGCAGCGCCCGGACAGGGGGGATCTATGGCTACACCTTC.

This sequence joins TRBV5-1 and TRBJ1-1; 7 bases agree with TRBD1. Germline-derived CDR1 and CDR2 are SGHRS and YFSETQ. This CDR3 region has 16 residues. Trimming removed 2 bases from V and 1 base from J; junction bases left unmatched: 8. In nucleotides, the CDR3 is TGCGCCAGCAGCTTCCGCGCGACAGGGAAGAACACTGAAGCTTTCTTT. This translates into CASSFRATGKNTEAFF.

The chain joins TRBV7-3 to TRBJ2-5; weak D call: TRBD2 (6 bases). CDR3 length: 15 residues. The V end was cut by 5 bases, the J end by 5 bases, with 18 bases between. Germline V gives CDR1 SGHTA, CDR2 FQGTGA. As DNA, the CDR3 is TGTGCCAGCAGCGCGGACGGACTAACAAGGGAGACCCAGTACTTC. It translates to CASSADGLTRETQYF.

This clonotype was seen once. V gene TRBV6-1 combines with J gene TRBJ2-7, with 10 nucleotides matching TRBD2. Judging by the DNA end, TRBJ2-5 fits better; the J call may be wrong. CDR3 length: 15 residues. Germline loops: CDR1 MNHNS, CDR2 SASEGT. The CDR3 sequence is CASSAASGSGGTQYF. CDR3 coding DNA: TGTGCCAGCAGTGCGGCTAGCGGGAGCGGGGGGACCCAGTACTTC.

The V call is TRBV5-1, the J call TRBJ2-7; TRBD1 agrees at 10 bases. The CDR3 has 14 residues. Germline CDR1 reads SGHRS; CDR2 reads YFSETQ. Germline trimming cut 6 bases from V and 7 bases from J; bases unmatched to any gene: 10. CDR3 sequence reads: CASKGTGVYNEQYF. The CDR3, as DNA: TGCGCCAGCAAGGGGACAGGGGTGTACAATGAGCAGTACTTC.

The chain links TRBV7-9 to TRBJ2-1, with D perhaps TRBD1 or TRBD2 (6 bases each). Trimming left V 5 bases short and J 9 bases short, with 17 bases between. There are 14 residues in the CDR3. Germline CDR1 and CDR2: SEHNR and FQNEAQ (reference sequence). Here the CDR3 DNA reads TGTGCCAGCAGCCGAGGGGGGTTCGCTGGTGAGCAGTTCTTC. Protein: CASSRGGFAGEQFF.

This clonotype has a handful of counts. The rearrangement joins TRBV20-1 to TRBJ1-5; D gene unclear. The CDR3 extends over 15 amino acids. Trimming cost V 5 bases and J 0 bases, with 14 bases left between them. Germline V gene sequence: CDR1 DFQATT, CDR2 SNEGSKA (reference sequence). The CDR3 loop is CSAAPQRDSNQPQHF. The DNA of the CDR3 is TGCAGTGCTGCCCCCCAGAGGGATAGCAATCAGCCCCAGCATTTT.

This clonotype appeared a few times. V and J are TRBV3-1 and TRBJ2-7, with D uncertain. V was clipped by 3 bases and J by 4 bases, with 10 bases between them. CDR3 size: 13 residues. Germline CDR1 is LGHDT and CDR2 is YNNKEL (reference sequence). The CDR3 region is CASSQQQLYEQYF. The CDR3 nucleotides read TGTGCCAGCAGCCAGCAACAACTATACGAGCAGTACTTC.

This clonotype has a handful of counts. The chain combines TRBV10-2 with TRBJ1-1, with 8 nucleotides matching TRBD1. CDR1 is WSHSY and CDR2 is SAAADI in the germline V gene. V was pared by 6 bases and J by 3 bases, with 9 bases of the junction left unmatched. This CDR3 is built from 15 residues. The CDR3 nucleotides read TGCGCCAGCAGGGAAGACAGGGGTCTATACACTGAAGCTTTCTTT. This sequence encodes CASREDRGLYTEAFF.

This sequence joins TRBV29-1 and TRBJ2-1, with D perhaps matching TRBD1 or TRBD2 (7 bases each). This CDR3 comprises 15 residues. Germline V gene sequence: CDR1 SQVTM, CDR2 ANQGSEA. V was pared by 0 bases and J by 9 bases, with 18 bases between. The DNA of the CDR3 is TGCAGCGTTGAAGATCAGGGGGGGGGCTGGGGTGAGCAGTTCTTC. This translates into CSVEDQGGGWGEQFF.

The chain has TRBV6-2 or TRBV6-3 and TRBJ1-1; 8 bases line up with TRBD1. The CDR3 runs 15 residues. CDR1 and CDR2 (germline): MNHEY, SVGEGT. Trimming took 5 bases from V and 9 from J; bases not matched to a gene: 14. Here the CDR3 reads CASSTYRGANPKAFF. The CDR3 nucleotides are TGTGCCAGCAGTACTTACAGGGGGGCGAACCCTAAAGCTTTCTTT.

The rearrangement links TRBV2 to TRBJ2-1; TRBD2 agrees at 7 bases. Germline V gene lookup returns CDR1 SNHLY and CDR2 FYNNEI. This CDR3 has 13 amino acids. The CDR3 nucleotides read TGTGCAGCTGGCGGACTAGGAGCCAATGAGCAGTTCTTC. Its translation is CAAGGLGANEQFF.

The CDR3 loop reads CSASFGGRQRGEQFF. The DNA for the CDR3 is TGCAGTGCTAGTTTTGGCGGGAGGCAGAGGGGTGAGCAGTTCTTC. This chain uses TRBV20-1 with TRBJ2-1, with 8 nucleotides matching TRBD2. After removal of 3 bases from V and 9 bases from J, the junction contained 13 bases not matched to a gene. CDR1 is DFQATT, CDR2 SNEGSKA, per germline (reference sequence). The CDR3 spans 15 residues.

The DNA for the CDR3 is TGTGCCAGCAGCCCACCCCTGTGGAAGACCCAGTACTTC. It specifies CASSPPLWKTQYF. This rearrangement joins TRBV9 to TRBJ2-5; D is unresolved. The CDR3 runs 13 residues. V was cut by 4 bases and J by 6 bases, with 13 bases left in between. Germline V lookup: CDR1 SGDLS, CDR2 YYNGEE.

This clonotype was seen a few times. CDR3 sequence reads: CSVPRLAGGVTDTQYF. CDR3 in DNA: TGCAGCGTTCCACGACTAGCGGGGGGGGTCACAGATACGCAGTATTTT. The chain uses TRBV29-1 and TRBJ2-3; 14 positions agree with TRBD2. The germline gives CDR1 SQVTM, CDR2 ANQGSEA. The CDR3 runs to 16 residues. The junction had 6 bases not matched to a gene; V was cut back by 5 bases and J by 2 bases.

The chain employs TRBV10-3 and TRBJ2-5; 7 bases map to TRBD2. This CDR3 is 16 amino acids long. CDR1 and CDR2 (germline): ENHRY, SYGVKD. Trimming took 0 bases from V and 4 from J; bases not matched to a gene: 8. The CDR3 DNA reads TGTGCCATCAGTGAGTCGACGGGGAGGGGAGGAGAGACCCAGTACTTC. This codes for CAISESTGRGGETQYF.

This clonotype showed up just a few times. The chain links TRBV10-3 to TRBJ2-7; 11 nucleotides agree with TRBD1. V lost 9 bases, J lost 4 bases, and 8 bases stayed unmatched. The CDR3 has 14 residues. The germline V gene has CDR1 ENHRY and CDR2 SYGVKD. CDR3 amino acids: CAIGRGDRGYEQYF. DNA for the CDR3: TGTGCCATTGGGAGAGGGGACAGGGGGTACGAGCAGTACTTC.

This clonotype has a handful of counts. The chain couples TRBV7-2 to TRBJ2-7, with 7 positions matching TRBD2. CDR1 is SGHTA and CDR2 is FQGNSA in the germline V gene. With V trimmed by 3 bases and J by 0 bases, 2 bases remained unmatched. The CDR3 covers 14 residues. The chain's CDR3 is CASSFSGVSYEQYF. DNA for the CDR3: TGTGCCAGCAGCTTCAGCGGGGTCTCCTACGAGCAGTACTTC.